Sequencing of this T cell receptor (beta chain) was carried out in a study of tumor-infiltrating lymphocytes in primary liver carcinoma. This clonotype was detected only once. This may arise from a read error, as a much more abundant clone is one base away. Researchers generated TCR beta cDNA from roughly 510 ng of total RNA, relying on a constant-region primer. Three nested multiplex PCR rounds, a slightly modified ARM-PCR method, built the TCR beta libraries. TRBV1-TRBV30 forward primers paired with a C-beta reverse primer were used in the first two PCR rounds, which ran approximately 10 cycles each. In TCRdb, the multiplex PCR reads were re-called with MiXCR into one record per CDR3 protein. Of tens of thousands of distinct CDR3 sequences in the sample, around 64% were seen once. The germline V gene has CDR1 SGHAT and CDR2 FQNNGV. The CDR3 loop spans 16 amino acids. Co-extraction yielded RNA and DNA from about 20-30 mg of unsorted bulk tissue.

The TCR originated in a man between 35 and 55 years old with primary liver carcinoma and hepatitis B virus infection. The rearrangement joins TRBV11-2 to TRBJ2-3, with D perhaps being TRBD1 or TRBD2 (6 bases each). Sequenced: liver tumor tissue from sampling region 5. The subset is: tumor region T5, tumor centre. Here the CDR3 DNA reads TGTGCCAGCAGCTTAGATGTGGGGGGCCTCGCAGATATGCAGTGTTTT. Translation gives CASSLDVGGLADMQCF. The full variable domain, rest sourced from reference TRBV11-2 and TRBJ2-3, is EAGVAQSPRYKIIEKRQSVAFWCNPISGHATLYWYQQILGQGPKLLIQFQNNGVVDDSQLPKDRFSAERLKGVDSTLKIQPAKLEDSAVYLCASSLDVGGLADMQCFGPGTRLTVL.